Reported below is one T cell receptor (beta chain). Antigen specificity is unknown. The data originate from a study of blood T cells in healthy people across ages. Study-wide results and limits: Bulk PBMC profiling left naive and antigen-experienced comparisons inconclusive. While age rose, TCR beta diversity per million T cells dropped in a roughly linear way.

The V and J ends lost 4 bases and 4 bases respectively, with 13 bases between them. Germline V CDR1 and CDR2: MNHNS, SASEGT. The CDR3 is 14 amino acids. The authors ran a second PCR of 7 to 11 cycles using a sample-barcoded 5' primer and a J-beta primer mix. A template-switch adaptor with 12 random nucleotides tagged each cDNA molecule. Every individual sample yielded 2.5 million or more paired-end reads (each containing CDR3). MiXCR was run by TCRdb on the 5' RACE reads, yielding one entry per CDR3 protein. The table includes 750,000 to 950,000 distinct CDR3 sequences, 40% to 65% detected once. The clonotype originates from an older man in good health. This chain connects TRBV6-1 to TRBJ1-1; no reliable D call. The sequenced material came from blood. CDR3 DNA sequence: TGTGCCAGCAGTGTCTCCACGGAGGTCACTGAAGCTTTCTTT. The encoded protein is CASSVSTEVTEAFF.